This is a list of T cell receptor beta chains from one sample in a study of T cell responses to AZD1222 COVID-19 vaccine. Here immunoSEQ multiplex PCR was the method, and the copy in TCRdb shows in-frame clones only, minus some. The sample lists approximately 140,000 clones; about 93% were seen once. Sequencing was performed on peripheral blood, taken on day 0 of MenACWY control vaccination. All receptors come from an adult in good health. CDR3s include the opening cysteine and the closing phenylalanine or tryptophan. The D gene is left open where the match is weak. Only part of the rows carry a size: once, few, many, or a class if the clone is expanded.

D gene	V gene	J gene	clone size	CDR3 DNA	CDR3 protein
TRBD2	TRBV4-2	TRBJ2-3	-	TGTGCCAGCAGCCAAGACCCGAATTTAGCGGGGGGGACAGATACGCAGTATTTT	CASSQDPNLAGGTDTQYF
-	TRBV24-1	TRBJ2-7	-	TGTGCCACCAGTGATCGCAGTTCCTACGAGCAGTACTTC	CATSDRSSYEQYF
TRBD1	TRBV2	TRBJ2-7	-	TGTGCCAGCAGTGCGACAGGGGGCGCCGGCTACGAGCAGTACTTC	CASSATGGAGYEQYF
TRBD1	TRBV5-5	TRBJ2-3	-	TGTGCCAGCAGCTGGGACAGGGGCACAGATACGCAGTATTTT	CASSWDRGTDTQYF
TRBD1	TRBV3-1/TRBV3-2	TRBJ1-1	-	TGTGCCAGCAGCCAAGGAGGGACAGAGCGATCTGAAGCTTTCTTT	CASSQGGTERSEAFF
-	TRBV19	TRBJ2-3	once	TGTGCCAGTAGTATAGAAGGCGGGCAGTATTTT	CASSIEGGQYF
-	TRBV28	TRBJ1-3	-	TGTGCCAGCAGTTTCCGGGGCGGTGGAAACACCATATATTTT	CASSFRGGGNTIYF
-	TRBV5-6	TRBJ1-3	-	TGTGCCAGCAGCCGCGGACGGGAGGGGACCATATATTTT	CASSRGREGTIYF
-	TRBV7-9	TRBJ1-1	-	TGTGCCAGCAGCCCCCCCTTAGCCCCTATTGTTTTCTTT	CASSPPLAPIVFF
-	TRBV7-9	TRBJ1-5	-	TGTGCCAGCAGCTTAGATCATCAGCCCCAGCATTTT	CASSLDHQPQHF
-	TRBV9	TRBJ2-1	-	TGTGCCAGCAGCGTAGTCGACAGCAATGAGCAGTTCTTC	CASSVVDSNEQFF
-	TRBV4-1	TRBJ1-1	-	TGCGCCAGCAGAGCCCCGGGGGCGAACACTGAAGCTTTCTTT	CASRAPGANTEAFF
-	TRBV7-9	TRBJ1-1	-	TGTGCCAGCATGGCAGGGACCATGAACACTGAAGCTTTCTTT	CASMAGTMNTEAFF
-	TRBV2	TRBJ2-7	-	TGTGCCAGCAGTGAACTCGTGACCTCCTACGAGCAGTACTTC	CASSELVTSYEQYF
TRBD1	TRBV5-1	TRBJ1-6	-	TGCGCCAGCAGCGGGGATGCGGACAGGGACCAATCACCCCTCCACTTT	CASSGDADRDQSPLHF
TRBD1	TRBV11-1	TRBJ1-4	few	TGTGCCAGCAGCGAAGGGACAGTAAATGAAAAACTGTTTTTT	CASSEGTVNEKLFF
-	TRBV6-1	TRBJ1-1	-	TGTGCCAGCAGTGAAGCCGCTCCCCCCACTGAAGCTTTCTTT	CASSEAAPPTEAFF
-	TRBV19	TRBJ2-2	-	TGTGCCAGTAGTATGTCAAAGAACACCGGGGAGCTGTTTTTT	CASSMSKNTGELFF
-	TRBV2	TRBJ1-4	once	TGTGCCAGCAGCGGGGTCGCGGGGGTGTTTTTT	CASSGVAGVFF
TRBD1	TRBV7-8	TRBJ1-2	-	TGTGCCAGCAGCTGGACAGGGGTTTCTAACTCTGGCTACACCTTC	CASSWTGVSNSGYTF
TRBD1	TRBV9	TRBJ2-7	-	TGTGCCAGCAGCGTTACATCCGGGACAGACGAGCAGTACTTC	CASSVTSGTDEQYF
-	TRBV7-2	TRBJ1-1	few	TGTGCCAGCAGCTTGAGGGTAATCACCCCGAACACTGAAGCTTTCTTT	CASSLRVITPNTEAFF
-	TRBV19	TRBJ1-3	once	TGTGCCAGTAGCCCCCCCGGGCAGTACTCTGGAAACACCATATATTTT	CASSPPGQYSGNTIYF
TRBD2	TRBV5-1	TRBJ2-5	-	TGCGCCAGCAGCTCCGATAGACGGGAGGGCCAAGAGACCCAGTACTTC	CASSSDRREGQETQYF
TRBD1	TRBV6-6	TRBJ1-1	-	TGTGCCAGCAGTTACTCCGGACGTGACAGGGGCACTGAAGCTTTCTTT	CASSYSGRDRGTEAFF
-	TRBV7-8	TRBJ1-2	-	TGTGCCAGCACCTTAGACGCATTCCCTCGTGGCTACACCTTC	CASTLDAFPRGYTF
-	TRBV7-9	TRBJ2-2	-	TGTGCCAGCAGCGCGACCGGGGAGCTGTTTTTT	CASSATGELFF
-	TRBV6-5	TRBJ2-2	-	TGTGCCAGCAGTATAACGGGGGCGGCCGGGGAGCTGTTTTTT	CASSITGAAGELFF
-	TRBV30	TRBJ2-2	few	TGTGCGTCGAGCAGGCAGGGGAACACCGGGGAGCTGTTTTTT	CASSRQGNTGELFF
-	TRBV7-2	TRBJ1-3	-	TGTGCCAGCAGCCCGGGGGGGTCTGGAAACACCATATATTTT	CASSPGGSGNTIYF
-	TRBV18	TRBJ1-6	-	TGTGCCAGCTCACCCAGCCGAGCCGGGAATTCTGCACCCCTCCACTTT	CASSPSRAGNSAPLHF
-	TRBV9	TRBJ2-2	-	TGTGCCAGCAGCGTAGTAGTCGGCAGTAACACCGGGGAGCTGTTTTTT	CASSVVVGSNTGELFF
-	TRBV7-8	TRBJ2-2	-	TGTGCCGGGCCGGAGGGCCGGGGCGGGGAGCTGTTTTTT	CAGPEGRGGELFF
-	TRBV2	TRBJ1-1	few	TGTGCCAGCGCTATAAGGGAGAACACTGAAGCTTTCTTT	CASAIRENTEAFF
-	TRBV5-4	TRBJ1-1	-	TGTGCCAGCAGTACTAGGGACGCGAACACTGAAGCTTTCTTT	CASSTRDANTEAFF
-	TRBV6-5	TRBJ1-5	-	TGTGCCAGCAGTTCAGGAGGGAGTCAGCCCCAGCATTTT	CASSSGGSQPQHF
-	TRBV27	TRBJ2-7	once	TGTGCCAGTGGACATCTCTCCTACGAGCAGTACTTC	CASGHLSYEQYF
-	TRBV3-1/TRBV3-2	TRBJ1-3	-	TGTGCCAGCAGCCCTACAGGGACCTCTGGAAACACCATATATTTT	CASSPTGTSGNTIYF
-	TRBV7-3	TRBJ2-2	-	TGTGCCAGCAGCTTAGGAAACACCGGGGAGCTGTTTTTT	CASSLGNTGELFF
-	TRBV12-3/TRBV12-4	TRBJ1-5	few	TGTGCCAGCAGTTTTAGTGGGCAGCCCCAGCATTTT	CASSFSGQPQHF
-	TRBV11-2	TRBJ2-2	-	TGTGCCAGCAGCTTAGGCGGGAACACCGGGGAGCTGTTTTTT	CASSLGGNTGELFF